This is a list of T cell receptor beta chains from one sample in a study of control samples from healthy donors and cancer patients. TCRdb keeps only in-frame clones here, not all; method: immunoSEQ multiplex PCR. The data show 170,000 or so clones, about 91% seen once. Sequencing was carried out using blood. Every receptor here comes from a woman in her thirties or forties in good health. CDR3s include the opening cysteine and the closing phenylalanine or tryptophan. D genes are given only for firm matches. Rows give clone size only sometimes, using once, few, many, or a class for an expanded clone.

d_gene | j_gene | abundance | v_gene | len | CDR3aa | CDR3nt
- | TRBJ2-6 | - | TRBV2 | 14 | CASMPQTGANVLTF | TGTGCCAGTATGCCTCAAACTGGGGCCAACGTCCTGACTTTC
- | TRBJ1-1 | - | TRBV4-2 | 11 | CASSGAEEAFF | TGTGCCAGCAGCGGGGCAGAAGAAGCTTTCTTT
- | TRBJ2-1 | once | TRBV19 | 11 | CASSQYNEQFF | TGTGCCAGTAGCCAGTACAATGAGCAGTTCTTC
TRBD1 | TRBJ1-5 | - | TRBV5-1 | 15 | CASSPGQGKIQPQHF | TGCGCCAGCAGCCCAGGACAGGGGAAAATTCAGCCCCAGCATTTT
TRBD1 | TRBJ2-7 | - | TRBV15 | 15 | CATSRDRQGSYEQYF | TGTGCCACCAGCAGAGATAGACAGGGGTCCTACGAGCAGTACTTC
- | TRBJ1-5 | - | TRBV6-1 | 16 | CASSEYVQLSNQPQHF | TGTGCCAGCAGTGAATACGTGCAACTTAGCAATCAGCCCCAGCATTTT
- | TRBJ1-1 | - | TRBV2 | 12 | CAIQRGVSEAFF | TGTGCCATCCAACGAGGGGTTTCCGAAGCTTTCTTT
- | TRBJ2-2 | - | TRBV7-6 | 15 | CASSPLTGRTGELFF | TGTGCCAGCAGCCCGCTGACGGGTAGAACCGGGGAGCTGTTTTTT
- | TRBJ1-1 | - | TRBV9 | 13 | CASTAGLDTEAFF | TGTGCCAGCACTGCAGGGCTTGACACTGAAGCTTTCTTT
- | TRBJ2-7 | - | TRBV3-1/TRBV3-2 | 11 | CASSHRGEQYF | TGTGCCAGCAGCCATCGCGGCGAGCAGTACTTC
- | TRBJ1-1 | - | TRBV5-6 | 12 | CASSLTNTEAFF | TGTGCCAGCAGCTTGACTAACACTGAAGCTTTCTTT
- | TRBJ2-2 | - | TRBV18 | 13 | CASSGRNTGELFF | TGTGCCAGCTCAGGGAGGAACACCGGGGAGCTGTTTTTT
TRBD2 | TRBJ2-7 | - | TRBV24-1 | 16 | CATSDYERGPDYEQYF | TGTGCCACCAGTGATTACGAGCGGGGGCCTGACTACGAGCAGTACTTC
- | TRBJ2-1 | once | TRBV5-1 | 17 | CASSPSVVGGSSDEQFF | TGCGCCAGCAGCCCCTCCGTCGTCGGCGGGTCTTCGGATGAGCAGTTCTTC
- | TRBJ1-4 | - | TRBV7-9 | 13 | CASSRTAGEKLFF | TGTGCCAGCAGCCGAACCGCGGGGGAAAAACTGTTTTTT
- | TRBJ2-3 | once | TRBV5-6 | 16 | CASSFYGGHSTDTQYF | TGTGCCAGCAGCTTTTACGGGGGCCACAGCACAGATACGCAGTATTTT
TRBD1 | TRBJ1-2 | - | TRBV5-4 | 14 | CASSLQGDDYGYTF | TGTGCCAGCAGCTTGCAGGGGGATGACTATGGCTACACCTTC
- | TRBJ2-1 | - | TRBV6-5 | 14 | CASSYGAAYNEQFF | TGTGCCAGCAGTTACGGGGCGGCCTACAATGAGCAGTTCTTC
TRBD1 | TRBJ1-5 | - | TRBV18 | 16 | CASSLDRVIGNQPQHF | TGTGCCAGCTCGCTTGACAGGGTCATTGGCAATCAGCCCCAGCATTTT
- | TRBJ2-5 | few | TRBV4-2 | 15 | CASSQDGLEQETQYF | TGTGCCAGCAGCCAGGATGGACTCGAACAAGAGACCCAGTACTTC
- | TRBJ1-2 | - | TRBV6-5 | 15 | CASSYLPRGVYGYTF | TGTGCCAGCAGTTACCTCCCCAGGGGAGTATATGGCTACACCTTC
- | TRBJ2-7 | - | TRBV20-1 | 16 | CSASQRVSGGSYEQYF | TGCAGTGCTAGTCAGAGGGTCTCCGGGGGCTCCTACGAGCAGTACTTC
TRBD1 | TRBJ1-5 | - | TRBV12-3/TRBV12-4 | 13 | CASRGQSNQPQHF | TGTGCCAGCCGGGGACAGTCCAATCAGCCCCAGCATTTT
TRBD1 | TRBJ1-5 | - | TRBV10-3 | 14 | CASKGDSMNQPQHF | TGTGCCTCGAAGGGGGACAGCATGAATCAGCCCCAGCATTTT
- | TRBJ1-2 | - | TRBV7-9 | 13 | CASSLGQLYGYTF | TGTGCCAGCAGCTTAGGCCAGCTTTATGGCTACACCTTC
TRBD1 | TRBJ1-5 | - | TRBV10-2 | 15 | CASSEGQGWHQPQHF | TGCGCCAGCAGTGAAGGACAGGGCTGGCATCAGCCCCAGCATTTT
- | TRBJ1-2 | - | TRBV3-1/TRBV3-2 | 13 | CASSQGAGGGYTF | TGTGCCAGCAGCCAAGGTGCAGGAGGGGGCTACACCTTC
- | TRBJ1-4 | few | TRBV4-1 | 16 | CASSQGHGATNEKLFF | TGCGCCAGCAGCCAAGGGCATGGGGCTACTAATGAAAAACTGTTTTTT
- | TRBJ2-1 | - | TRBV7-3 | 15 | CASSPGQGNYNEQFF | TGTGCCAGCAGCCCAGGGCAGGGGAACTACAATGAGCAGTTCTTC
- | TRBJ1-5 | - | TRBV5-5 | 14 | CASSLADSNQPQHF | TGTGCCAGCAGCTTGGCAGATAGCAATCAGCCCCAGCATTTT
- | TRBJ1-1 | - | TRBV7-9 | 15 | CASSLALGMNTEAFF | TGTGCCAGCAGCTTAGCCCTGGGTATGAACACTGAAGCTTTCTTT
- | TRBJ1-2 | - | TRBV18 | 15 | CASSPSERVNYGYTF | TGTGCCAGCTCACCATCGGAGAGAGTAAACTATGGCTACACCTTC
- | TRBJ1-3 | - | TRBV5-6 | 16 | CASSSRHGSMAVTIYF | TGTGCCAGCAGCTCCCGACACGGTTCGATGGCGGTCACCATATATTTT
- | TRBJ1-6 | once | TRBV18 | 13 | CASSEGGASPLHF | TGTGCCAGCTCAGAGGGGGGGGCCTCACCCCTCCACTTT
- | TRBJ1-2 | many | TRBV27 | 13 | CASSLGGGYGYTF | TGTGCCAGCAGTTTAGGAGGTGGCTATGGCTACACCTTC
- | TRBJ1-3 | - | TRBV4-2 | 16 | CASSQEGGSSGNTIYF | TGTGCCAGCAGCCAAGAGGGAGGCAGCTCTGGAAACACCATATATTTT
- | TRBJ2-1 | - | TRBV5-1 | 17 | CASSFQGAGVPGDEQFF | TGCGCCAGCAGCTTCCAAGGGGCAGGGGTTCCGGGGGATGAGCAGTTCTTC
- | TRBJ1-1 | - | TRBV11-2 | 11 | CASSPRTEAFF | TGTGCCAGCAGCCCAAGAACTGAAGCTTTCTTT
TRBD1 | TRBJ1-2 | - | TRBV6-5 | 14 | CASSRTGALYGYTF | TGTGCCAGCAGCCGGACAGGGGCCCTCTATGGCTACACCTTC
TRBD1 | TRBJ1-2 | once | TRBV5-4 | 14 | CASSPGQGVYGYTF | TGTGCCAGCAGCCCGGGACAGGGAGTCTATGGCTACACCTTC
- | TRBJ1-3 | - | TRBV6-1 | 15 | CASSETRASGNTIYF | TGTGCCAGCAGTGAAACCAGGGCGTCTGGAAACACCATATATTTT
- | TRBJ1-6 | - | TRBV18 | 16 | CASSPPGSSYNSPLHF | TGTGCCAGCTCACCCCCAGGGTCATCCTATAATTCACCCCTCCACTTT
TRBD1 | TRBJ1-5 | - | TRBV19 | 20 | CASSKSRGQFLFNSNQPQHF | TGTGCCAGTAGTAAGAGCAGGGGGCAATTCCTATTCAATAGCAATCAGCCCCAGCATTTT
- | TRBJ2-1 | - | TRBV7-2 | 14 | CASILGGANNEQFF | TGTGCCAGCATCCTAGGGGGGGCCAACAATGAGCAGTTCTTC
- | TRBJ2-3 | - | TRBV2 | 15 | CASPLTTPRGDTQYF | TGTGCCAGCCCTCTTACGACTCCACGAGGGGATACGCAGTATTTT
- | TRBJ2-3 | - | TRBV9 | 12 | CASSGSTDTQYF | TGTGCCAGCAGCGGGAGCACAGATACGCAGTATTTT
- | TRBJ2-2 | few | TRBV19 | 13 | CASSTTGIGELFF | TGTGCCAGTAGTACAACGGGTATCGGGGAGCTGTTTTTT
- | TRBJ2-3 | - | TRBV6-5 | 13 | CASSSFGTDTQYF | TGTGCCAGCAGCAGTTTTGGCACAGATACGCAGTATTTT
- | TRBJ1-1 | - | TRBV19 | 16 | CASSTNRVQGTTEAFF | TGTGCCAGTAGTACCAACCGTGTTCAGGGGACCACTGAAGCTTTCTTT